This record covers a single TCR beta chain. It has no known antigen specificity. Qualities for individual bases were not recorded, and no much larger clone is one base off. The data derive from a study of low-dose radiotherapy and immunotherapy resistance in tumors (dated by TCRdb to the early 2020s). Regarding the complete study: In Cohort 1, each fraction delivered 0.5 Gy every 2 weeks, and the prescribed total PTV dose was 6.5 Gy. Cohort 2 received 1 Gy per fraction every two weeks, with a total of 13 Gy over 26 weeks. Nivolumab was administered intravenously as a 240 mg flat dose every two weeks, and ipilimumab was administered intravenously at 1 mg/kg every six weeks. Cyclophosphamide 200 mg/m2 was administered intravenously every two weeks, one day before each radiation and immunotherapy administration. Aspirin 300 mg was taken orally once daily by patients for four cycles, starting on cycle 1 day 1. Trial participants were not randomized into treatment groups. The translational analysis covered eight patients: three from the first dose cohort and the first five from the second dose cohort.

Sequencer: Illumina HiSeq 2500. Superscript III and a set of TRAV- and TRBV-specific primers were used to synthesize first-strand cDNA, so that both TCRalpha and TCRbeta chains were covered. TCRs were amplified with Phusion for 15 to 20 PCR cycles using a constant-region primer together with the adapter attached to the V primers. Isolated mRNA was amplified with the MessageAmp II aRNA Amplification Kit, using a 16-hour in vitro transcription at 37°C. The Dynabeads mRNA DIRECT Purification Kit was used to isolate mRNA for TCR sequencing. Indexed Illumina adapters were added in a second roughly 23-cycle Phusion PCR, and the resulting products were purified with AMPure XP beads. The original pipeline was this. Using custom Perl scripts, TCR sequences that encoded the same protein were pooled, out-of-frame sequences were dropped, and the abundance of each clonotype was calculated. Any TCR sequence backed by just one read was left out of the analysis. Repertoire metrics included Shannon entropy, Gini index, clonality, richness, and frequency of TCRs shared between repertoires. Through fastp at Q25 and MiXCR, TCRdb rebuilt clones from the public reads, retaining in-frame beta chains. Each entry merges the rows of one CDR3 protein and shows their most common DNA and genes. These V and J calls rely on TCRdb rather than the paper's analysis. This sample gives roughly 54,000 distinct CDR3 sequences in total; under 30% of them show up just once. The top ten hold 5.5% to 6.5% of the sample.

Reading the label with the study, this specimen's time point is: before trial treatment. Donors were enrolled in RACIN, a single-arm phase I dose-escalation trial combining nivolumab, ipilimumab, aspirin, low-dose cyclophosphamide and low-dose radiotherapy. Eligible patients had advanced, TIL-negative solid tumors. The CDR3, cysteine through phenylalanine, is 10 amino acids long. This entry keeps only the CDR3 DNA: 30 bases, framed from base 1. From a lookup of the germline V gene, CDR1 and CDR2 are SGHRS and YFSETQ. V is cut by 7 bases and J by 3 bases, and the space between the germline ends is 5 bases.

This receptor was obtained from a male donor with prostate cancer. The chain joins TRBV5-1 to TRBJ2-7; confidence is insufficient to name the D gene. The input for sequencing was PBMCs, taken before treatment. The sequenced DNA is TGCGCCAGCGATTTCTACGAGCAGTACTTC. Its protein is CASDFYEQYF.